What follows describes a single T cell receptor beta chain. This receptor's antigen is unknown. Base qualities are not provided; no much larger clone lies one nucleotide away. Including the terminal cysteine and phenylalanine, the CDR3 comprises 15 residues. Only the CDR3 portion is preserved as DNA: 45 bases, with reading frame beginning at the first base. Germline trimming amounts to 0 bases on V and 7 bases on J, with 8 as the count of junction bases outside the gene matches. CDR1 SGHRS and CDR2 YFSETQ were looked up in the germline V gene. Each donor gave one peripheral blood draw, roughly 0.11 L on average, collected into heparinised tubes. Using a panel that included CD45RO, CCR7, CD25, CD127, CD95 and CD27, naive, central memory, regulatory and stem cell-like memory CD4+ T cells were sorted on a BD FACSAria II. Purity was above 95% for every sorted population. PBMCs were isolated immediately by Lymphoprep density gradient centrifugation and stained directly without culture. To minimize batch effects, samples were stained and sorted in pairs, one healthy donor with one patient per experiment.

This specimen belongs to a study of beta chain features in type 1 diabetes (dated by TCRdb to 2017 to 2018). Concerning the study at large: Patients and healthy donors did not differ in mean age, gender distribution, total cell number or subset yield. A total of some 100,000,000 sorted cells were examined across all samples, and a strong correlation was observed between cell number per subset and RNA yield. In the study, TCRB repertoires of sorted circulating CD4+ T cell subsets from recently diagnosed type 1 diabetes patients were compared with those of matched healthy donors. Regulatory and stem cell-like memory subsets were isolated from only 8 patients and roughly eight healthy donors, whereas naive and central memory subsets came from all 30 or so donors.

Paper-wide results and their limitations: Because cDNA was sequenced instead of genomic DNA, highly expressing activated cells could be over-represented, though the groups showed no difference in activation or CD3 levels. At VDJ recombination sites, type 1 diabetes patients had fewer insertions and more deleted nucleotides, which implies abnormalities in thymic rearrangement. Naive, central memory and regulatory TCRB repertoires appeared to be more similar among patients than among healthy donors. Shorter templates might have been favored by PCR, but patient and control samples were amplified and corrected together, so both groups would have been affected equally by any skew. Because the HLA sub-analyses included only small numbers of individuals, any influence of HLA type on TCRB rearrangement was left unresolved. A moderate but significant shortening of TCRB CDR3 length was observed in type 1 diabetes patients in all four CD4+ subsets.

The entire isolated RNA was reverse transcribed using the High Capacity cDNA Reverse Transcription Kit, and thus expressed TCRB transcripts were sequenced. Naive, central memory and regulatory T cell samples underwent deep immunoSEQ sequencing, averaging approximately 3.5 million total reads per sample. Sorted cells were lysed in RLT buffer and RNA was extracted with DNase-treated RNeasy Micro or Mini kits, depending on cell number. To prevent cross-contamination, each cell subset was processed individually, whereas patient and healthy donor samples were processed jointly. The immunoSEQ multiplex PCR was used to amplify TCRB sequences from cDNA, generating 87-bp fragments that spanned the CDR3 region. The amplicons were sequenced using the Illumina HiSeq platform. The original pipeline was this. Synthetic template baselines were used to correct PCR bias computationally, reads within Hamming distance 2 were collapsed, and singletons that could not be merged were discarded. Reads were aligned against IMGT so that V, D and J genes, CDR3 length and insertions or deletions at six rearrangement sites could be assigned. Within each subset, clonotype counts were normalized to sorted cell number, and only after that were true diversity and Gini coefficients computed with the tcR R package. The overlap coefficient, calculated on TCRB nucleotide sequences, was used to quantify repertoire sharing. This immuneACCESS table, as held by TCRdb, lists in-frame sequences with V and J called but not all clones. Of the missing ones, under half trace to an unresolved V gene in checked studies; the others have no known cause. V and J calls plus clone size are reproduced from that table; the DNA served to infer D and trimming. In this sample the table shows more than 95,000 clones, 25% to 35% of which occur a single time. The ten largest clones add up to roughly 0.5% of the sample.

The receptor chain draws on TRBV5-1 and TRBJ2-7, and TRBD1 aligns with 9 junction nucleotides. Sequenced material: central memory CD4+ T cells from blood. The clonotype was recovered from a woman aged 18-29 years with type 1 diabetes. The CDR3 protein: CASSLAQQGAREQYF. The DNA is TGCGCCAGCAGCTTGGCCCAACAGGGGGCGCGTGAGCAGTACTTC.